This entry describes one T cell receptor (beta chain). Assay used: immunoSEQ multiplex PCR; TCRdb lists only in-frame clones, some missing. This sample carries fewer than 300,000 clones, roughly nine tenths of them seen once, and the ten largest clones take 2% to 2.5%. This entry belongs to a study of blood T cell repertoires in COVID-19. The length of the CDR3 is 14 residues. Germline values: CDR1 SGHRS, CDR2 YFSETQ. V gave up 0 bases and J gave up 4 bases, with 10 bases separating them. The TCR was taken from a woman between 25 and 40 years old with COVID-19, enrolled during active disease. Sequencing was performed on peripheral blood. The rearrangement links TRBV5-1 to TRBJ1-1; D uncertain. This chain's CDR3 is CASSLVGGGTEAFF. DNA for the CDR3: TGCGCCAGCAGCTTGGTGGGAGGTGGCACTGAAGCTTTCTTT.